The 4 T cell receptor beta chains below come from one sample, sequenced in a study of blood T cell repertoires in COVID-19. Libraries were prepared by immunoSEQ multiplex PCR; TCRdb keeps only in-frame clonotypes and omits some of them. The repertoire holds around 100,000 clones, with 70% to 90% as singletons. What was sequenced was peripheral blood. The receptors stem from a human donor in a cohort sampled during active COVID-19.

The genes are TRBV28 and TRBJ2-7; D might be TRBD1 (5 bases). The CDR3 length is 16 residues. Between the trimmed V and J ends, which lost 3 bases and 0 bases, there was a span of 15 bases. Germline V gene lookup returns CDR1 MDHEN and CDR2 SYDVKM. The DNA for the CDR3 is TGTGCCAGCAGTTTTCACATGGGGCTCCTCTCCTACGAGCAGTACTTC. Its translation: CASSFHMGLLSYEQYF.

CDR3 bases: TGTGCCATCAGTGAGTCAGGGGGCCAAAGTCAGCCCCAGCATTTT. This gives the protein CAISESGGQSQPQHF. This rearrangement joins TRBV10-3 to TRBJ1-5, with 7 positions matching TRBD1. V trimming: 0 bases; J trimming: 6 bases; junction bases outside the gene matches: 5. The CDR3 contains 15 residues. Germline CDR1 and CDR2: ENHRY and SYGVKD.

The chain carries TRBV6-2 or TRBV6-3 and TRBJ2-7; weak D call: TRBD1 (5 bases). The CDR3 totals 14 residues. Trimming removed 6 bases at V and 3 bases at J, with 15 bases between. Looked up from germline, CDR1 is MNHEY and CDR2 is SVGEGT. The CDR3 region is CASSPARVSYEQYF. The CDR3 coding sequence is TGTGCCAGCAGCCCGGCCAGGGTCAGCTACGAGCAGTACTTC.

This chain uses TRBV5-5 with TRBJ1-2, with 9 bases identical to TRBD1. The CDR3 is made up of 15 amino acids. With V trimmed by 1 base and J by 6 bases, 7 bases remained unmatched. The germline V gene has CDR1 SGHKS and CDR2 YYEKEE (reference sequence). The CDR3 DNA follows: TGTGCCAGCAGCTTGTTCATACAGGGGGCAGATGGCTACACCTTC. Protein: CASSLFIQGADGYTF.